This TCR beta chain was obtained from a study of technical replicates of blood from a few donors. TCRdb's copy holds only in-frame clones and misses some; the assay was immunoSEQ multiplex PCR. Of tens of thousands of clones in the sample, roughly 94% were seen once. With 5 bases clipped from V and 0 bases from J, the junction kept 6 bases outside the gene matches. The CDR3 covers 16 residues. Germline lookup yields CDR1 SGHVS and CDR2 FQNEAQ. This sequence was found in a human donor in good health. Sequenced material: T cells isolated from PBMCs. The chain combines TRBV7-8 with TRBJ2-7; 11 bases fit TRBD2. The CDR3 spells CASSVGTSGSSYEQYF. CDR3 nucleotide sequence: TGTGCCAGCAGCGTAGGGACTAGCGGCAGCTCCTACGAGCAGTACTTC. Full variable domain (remainder filled in from reference TRBV7-8 and TRBJ2-7): GAGVSQSPRYKVAKRGQDVALRCDPISGHVSLFWYQQALGQGPEFLTYFQNEAQLDKSGLPSDRFFAERPEGSVSTLKIQRTQQEDSAVYLCASSVGTSGSSYEQYFGPGTRLTVT.